These T cell receptor beta chains were read from a single sample in a study of blood T cell repertoires in COVID-19. Method: immunoSEQ multiplex PCR; TCRdb's copy keeps in-frame clones and lacks some. Among 250,000 to 300,000 clones listed, 81% were seen once. The specimen was peripheral blood. Source of these receptors: a woman aged 55 to 70 with active or convalescent COVID-19. Both conserved end residues are part of each CDR3. A D gene is named only where the DNA matches it firmly. Size values are once, few and many counts, or a class for expanded clones, and some rows have none.

>-|-|TRBV3-1/TRBV3-2|TRBJ1-2
CASSQVAQGYDGYTF
TGTGCCAGCAGCCAAGTTGCTCAGGGTTACGATGGCTACACCTTC
>-|TRBD1|TRBV18|TRBJ1-2
CASSPSDRAYGYTF
TGTGCCAGCTCCCCCAGTGACAGGGCCTATGGCTACACCTTC
>-|-|TRBV3-1/TRBV3-2|TRBJ2-5
CASSQDTRYETQYF
TGTGCCAGCAGCCAGGATACTAGATACGAGACCCAGTACTTC
>-|-|TRBV19|TRBJ1-2
CASSYGGGKDYGYTF
TGTGCCAGTAGCTACGGCGGGGGGAAGGACTATGGCTACACCTTC
>-|TRBD1|TRBV7-2|TRBJ1-2
CASSSRTGFGYGYTF
TGTGCCAGCAGCTCGCGGACAGGTTTCGGATATGGCTACACCTTC
>-|TRBD1|TRBV6-2/TRBV6-3|TRBJ1-5
CASRPRQGEYSSNQPQHF
TGTGCCAGCAGACCTCGACAGGGAGAGTATAGCAGCAATCAGCCCCAGCATTTT
>-|-|TRBV3-1/TRBV3-2|TRBJ1-6
CASSQDFMGRTNSPLHF
TGTGCCAGCAGCCAAGACTTCATGGGGAGAACTAATTCACCCCTCCACTTT
>once|TRBD1|TRBV27|TRBJ1-3
CARLTCRGIVNTIYF
TGTGCCCGTTTAACGTGCAGGGGGATTGTTAACACCATATATTTT
>few|TRBD2|TRBV4-1|TRBJ2-7
CASSHASGGHSYEQYF
TGCGCCAGCAGCCACGCCAGCGGGGGCCACTCCTACGAGCAGTACTTC
>-|-|TRBV16|TRBJ1-2
CASSPNDRYYGYTF
TGTGCCAGCAGCCCTAACGACAGATACTATGGCTACACCTTC
>-|-|TRBV2|TRBJ1-2
CASSDRFYGYTF
TGTGCCAGCAGTGACAGATTCTATGGCTACACCTTC
>-|-|TRBV13|TRBJ2-7
CASSLGSYEQYF
TGTGCCAGCAGCTTAGGCAGCTACGAGCAGTACTTC
>few|-|TRBV25-1|TRBJ1-6
CASSERYDSPLHF
TGTGCCAGCAGTGAGCGCTACGATTCACCCCTCCACTTT
>few|-|TRBV20-1|TRBJ2-1
CSASSRGGRAYNEQFF
TGCAGTGCTAGTAGTCGCGGGGGCCGCGCCTACAATGAGCAGTTCTTC
>-|TRBD1|TRBV19|TRBJ1-1
CASSIPTGTGMNTEAFF
TGTGCCAGTAGTATACCAACTGGGACAGGTATGAACACTGAAGCTTTCTTT
>-|-|TRBV5-1|TRBJ2-2
CASSLGGTSNTGELFF
TGCGCCAGCAGCTTGGGTGGCACCTCGAACACCGGGGAGCTGTTTTTT
>-|TRBD1|TRBV4-3|TRBJ1-4
CASSQARDRGIEKLFF
TGCGCCAGCAGCCAAGCCCGGGACAGGGGAATCGAAAAACTGTTTTTT
>-|-|TRBV27|TRBJ2-1
CASSWQGQYNEQFF
TGTGCCAGCAGTTGGCAGGGCCAGTACAATGAGCAGTTCTTC
>-|TRBD1|TRBV7-2|TRBJ1-2
CASSLAGIRQGGYGYTF
TGTGCCAGCAGCTTAGCGGGGATAAGACAGGGGGGCTATGGCTACACCTTC
>-|-|TRBV6-5|TRBJ2-1
CASIWESSYNEQFF
TGTGCCAGCATCTGGGAGAGCTCCTACAATGAGCAGTTCTTC
>-|TRBD2|TRBV6-2/TRBV6-3|TRBJ2-5
CASSYRSGVGKTQYF
TGTGCCAGCAGTTACCGTAGCGGGGTTGGGAAGACCCAGTACTTC
>-|TRBD1|TRBV5-1|TRBJ1-4
CASSSTQGAGEKLFF
TGCGCCAGCAGCTCCACACAGGGGGCCGGTGAAAAACTGTTTTTT
>once|-|TRBV14|TRBJ2-5
CASSPLVGARAQETQYF
TGTGCCAGCAGCCCACTTGTGGGCGCGCGCGCCCAAGAGACCCAGTACTTC
>few|-|TRBV5-6|TRBJ1-6
CASSLGRGDSPLHF
TGTGCCAGCAGCTTGGGGAGGGGTGATTCACCCCTCCACTTT